What follows is one TCR beta chain and its context. Antigen: not known. This entry is derived from a study of CD8+CD57+ T cells in acquired aplastic anemia. On the study more broadly: Sorted CD4+ and CD8+ cells gave an average of around 3 ug of DNA. Points from the study as a whole: Twenty-nine shared CD8+ CDR3s appeared highly expressed within patients' immunodominant clones.

CDR3 and TCR beta VDJ profiling relied on genomic DNA as the template. TCRdb re-called the reads through MiXCR, storing one row per CDR3 protein. The data hold 300,000 or so distinct CDR3 sequences, with under 60% observed a single time. All sequencing subjects had displayed CD8+CD57+ cell expansion on flow cytometry. The diagnosis in all patients was severe acquired aplastic anemia. When blood sampling took place, the patients had received no therapy. V was pared by 6 bases and J by 9 bases, with 18 bases between. CDR1 and CDR2 from the germline V gene are LNHNV and YYDKDF (reference sequence). The CDR3 loop spans 13 amino acids.

Specimen: sorted CD4+, CD8+, or CD8+CD57+ T cells (not recorded which) from PBMCs. V usage is TRBV15 and J usage is TRBJ2-7; D not certain. This receptor was obtained from a human donor with aplastic anemia. Here the CDR3 DNA reads TGTGCCACCAGGGACCCCGTCCTGAAGGTGCAGTACTTC. Translating gives CATRDPVLKVQYF.